These 18 T cell receptor beta chains were sequenced from one sample in a study. MiXCR, applied by TCRdb to the 5' RACE reads, yields one record per CDR3 protein. The sample lists about 6,400 distinct CDR3 sequences; 55% to 60% were seen once. Specimen: tumor-infiltrating memory CD4+ T cells sorted from the breast tumor. This sample's subset: memory CD4+ T cells, CD4+CD45RO+CD25-. These receptors were obtained from a female donor with breast cancer.

The rearrangement uses TRBV20-1 and TRBJ2-7, with 10 bases lining up with TRBD2. V trimming: 5 bases; J trimming: 7 bases; junction bases outside the gene matches: 5. Per germline, CDR1 DFQATT and CDR2 SNEGSKA (reference sequence). The CDR3 consists of 12 residues. CDR3 nucleotide sequence: TGCAGTGCTCAGCGGGGGGGCGAAGAGCAGTACTTC. This gives the protein CSAQRGGEEQYF.

V usage is TRBV12-3 or TRBV12-4 and J usage is TRBJ1-4, with TRBD1 identical over 8 bases. The CDR3 totals 14 residues. J lost 8 bases, V lost 5 bases, and 7 bases had no gene match. CDR3 loop: CASSPQGAREKLFF. CDR3 bases: TGTGCCAGCAGTCCTCAGGGGGCCCGCGAAAAACTGTTTTTT.

The rearrangement joins TRBV6-1 to TRBJ2-1; 10 bases align to TRBD2. Trimming cost V 4 bases and J 4 bases; bases outside gene matches: 10. Germline V CDR1 and CDR2: MNHNS, SASEGT. This CDR3 has 17 residues. CDR3 nucleotides: TGTGCCAGCAGTGCTAGAGTAGCGGGAGGAACATACAATGAGCAGTTCTTC. Amino acid sequence: CASSARVAGGTYNEQFF.

The chain combines TRBV11-3 with TRBJ2-1; D ambiguous. The germline V gene has CDR1 SGHNT and CDR2 YENEEA. The CDR3 is 13 residues long. Trimming removed 3 bases at V and 4 bases at J, with 7 bases between. The CDR3 sequence is CASSFLEYNEQFF. CDR3 DNA: TGTGCCAGCAGCTTCTTAGAGTACAATGAGCAGTTCTTC.

Notes on this clonotype: A junction boundary mismatches the germline segment, possibly from a read error. V gene TRBV5-6 combines with J gene TRBJ1-2, with TRBD1 identical over 7 bases. The germline CDR1 and CDR2 sequences are SGHDT and YYEEEE. This CDR3 is built from 16 residues. CDR3 sequence: CASSLVLGQATYGYAF. DNA of the CDR3: TGTGCCAGCAGCTTGGTTCTCGGACAGGCGACCTATGGCTACGCCTTC.

CDR3 in amino acids: CSVRVGGRSYEQYF. CDR3 coding DNA: TGCAGCGTCCGAGTCGGGGGGAGGTCCTACGAGCAGTACTTC. The chain joins TRBV29-1 to TRBJ2-7; 7 bases are a match to TRBD2. Germline V CDR1 and CDR2: SQVTM, ANQGSEA. This CDR3 has 14 amino acids. V trimming: 6 bases; J trimming: 1 base; junction bases outside the gene matches: 9.

V is TRBV7-2 and J is TRBJ2-3; D remains unclear. This CDR3 contains 14 residues. Germline lookup yields CDR1 SGHTA and CDR2 FQGNSA. Trimming took 5 bases from V and 0 from J, leaving 9 bases between them. The CDR3 nucleotides read TGTGCCAGCAGCCCCATGCGGAGCACAGATACGCAGTATTTT. Its translation is CASSPMRSTDTQYF.

V usage is TRBV7-3 and J usage is TRBJ2-5; 9 bases are shared with TRBD2. The CDR3 loop spans 15 amino acids. Per germline, CDR1 SGHTA and CDR2 FQGTGA. V was pared by 5 bases and J by 5 bases, with 9 bases of the junction left unmatched. CDR3 sequence reads: CASSPKRGTSETQYF. For the CDR3, the DNA is TGTGCCAGCAGCCCAAAGCGTGGGACTAGCGAGACCCAGTACTTC.

The chain combines TRBV12-3 or TRBV12-4 with TRBJ2-5; D is unresolved. The CDR3 is made up of 14 amino acids. Trimming took off 5 bases at V and 5 bases at J, with 15 bases between the two ends. This chain's CDR3 is CASSPNLGWETQYF. For the CDR3, the DNA is TGTGCCAGCAGTCCCAACCTTGGCTGGGAGACCCAGTACTTC.

This chain joins TRBV12-3 or TRBV12-4 and TRBJ1-1, with D unresolved. Trimming cost V 5 bases and J 4 bases, with 11 bases left between them. The CDR3 runs to 13 residues. The DNA for the CDR3 is TGTGCCAGCAGTATCGTCCGAAGCACTGAAGCTTTCTTT. Its protein product is CASSIVRSTEAFF.

The chain links TRBV12-3 or TRBV12-4 to TRBJ2-5; no reliable D call. This CDR3 is built from 11 residues. The ends were cut back, 4 bases at V and 5 bases at J, with 5 bases in the middle. Here the CDR3 reads CASSSAETQYF. For the CDR3, the DNA is TGTGCCAGCAGTTCCGCTGAGACCCAGTACTTC.

This clonotype occurred a few times. This chain connects TRBV4-1 to TRBJ2-2, with D perhaps TRBD1 (5 bases). Looked up from germline, CDR1 is MGHRA and CDR2 is YSYEKL. With 6 bases removed from V and 5 bases from J, the gap between germline ends came to 13 bases. The CDR3 is 14 residues long. The CDR3 DNA follows: TGCGCCAGCAGGGGGCAGCTGGGGACCGGGGAGCTGTTTTTT. It translates to CASRGQLGTGELFF.

This rearrangement joins TRBV20-1 to TRBJ1-5, with D uncertain. Trimming removed 4 bases at V and 7 bases at J, with 14 bases between. The CDR3 runs to 13 residues. The germline V gene has CDR1 DFQATT and CDR2 SNEGSKA (reference sequence). The CDR3 loop reads CSAMDGPNQPQHF. The CDR3 nucleotides are TGCAGTGCTATGGACGGACCCAACCAGCCCCAGCATTTT.

V usage is TRBV7-2 and J usage is TRBJ2-2, with TRBD2 identical over 9 bases. CDR1 and CDR2 from the germline V gene are SGHTA and FQGNSA. The CDR3 is made up of 17 amino acids. After removal of 3 bases from V and 6 bases from J, the junction contained 11 bases not matched to a gene. CDR3 coding DNA: TGTGCCAGCAGCTTTGGGGGGACTAGCAGTTTGGCCGGGGAGCTGTTTTTT. Its translation: CASSFGGTSSLAGELFF.

This clonotype was observed once. This chain links TRBV7-8 with TRBJ2-1; D gene unclear. Trimming took 5 bases from V and 7 from J, leaving 6 bases between them. This CDR3 contains 11 residues. Looked up from germline, CDR1 is SGHVS and CDR2 is FQNEAQ. The CDR3 DNA sequence: TGTGCCAGCAGCCTATGGAATGAGCAGTTCTTC. Its protein is CASSLWNEQFF.

J is TRBJ2-5 and V is TRBV12-3 or TRBV12-4; no definite D call. The CDR3 spans 12 residues. The V end lost 5 bases, the J end lost 14 bases, and 18 bases lay between the germline ends. The CDR3 is CASSPRRETLYF. The CDR3, as DNA: TGTGCCAGCAGTCCCCGCAGAGAGACCCTATACTTC.

The chain links TRBV6-1 to TRBJ2-7; TRBD1 aligns across 7 bases. This CDR3 contains 13 residues. Germline lookup yields CDR1 MNHNS and CDR2 SASEGT. V gave up 5 bases and J gave up 2 bases; unmatched junction bases: 3. CDR3 sequence: CASSKDRTYEQYF. As DNA, the CDR3 is TGTGCCAGCAGTAAGGACAGGACCTACGAGCAGTACTTC.

A few counts support this clonotype. As DNA, the CDR3 is TGCGCCAGCAGCTTGGACGGGATGGGGGTAGAGACCCAGTACTTC. Translating gives CASSLDGMGVETQYF. The chain uses TRBV5-1 and TRBJ2-5; D may match TRBD1 or TRBD2 (5 bases each). The CDR3 is made up of 15 amino acids. V lost 0 bases and J lost 4, with 13 bases in between. The germline V gene has CDR1 SGHRS and CDR2 YFSETQ.